Listed below are T cell receptor beta chains from one sample, sequenced in a study of CXCR3-negative and CXCR3-positive naive CD8 T cells. TCRdb reprocessed the 5' RACE reads, with one entry per CDR3 protein and no DNA. The sample table includes tens of thousands of distinct CDR3 sequences. Material for sequencing was naive CXCR3+ CD8+ T cells from blood. Receptor source: a human donor in good health. Some clones in this sample may be carry-over from other donors' samples. Both conserved end residues are part of each CDR3. Fields, in order: J gene, V gene, CDR3 length, CDR3 protein.

j_gene: TRBJ2-1
v_gene: TRBV6-2/TRBV6-3
len: 14
CDR3aa: CASSYSGSGGEQFF

j_gene: TRBJ2-1
v_gene: TRBV12-3/TRBV12-4
len: 14
CDR3aa: CASSPRQGYNEQFF

j_gene: TRBJ1-4
v_gene: TRBV29-1
len: 13
CDR3aa: CSLRTANNEKLFF

j_gene: TRBJ2-6
v_gene: TRBV7-9
len: 22
CDR3aa: CASSLGRYRWDNKVSGANVLTF

j_gene: TRBJ2-1
v_gene: TRBV20-1
len: 14
CDR3aa: CSASQREQSNEQFF

j_gene: TRBJ1-2
v_gene: TRBV10-1
len: 13
CDR3aa: CASSESQNYGYTF

j_gene: TRBJ1-2
v_gene: TRBV28
len: 12
CDR3aa: CASSRDSYGYTF

j_gene: TRBJ2-7
v_gene: TRBV3-1
len: 18
CDR3aa: CASSQVGEMGLGAYEQYF

j_gene: TRBJ2-5
v_gene: TRBV7-2
len: 14
CDR3aa: CASSLIGLMETQYF

j_gene: TRBJ2-1
v_gene: TRBV7-6
len: 14
CDR3aa: CASRLVVSANEQFF

j_gene: TRBJ2-7
v_gene: TRBV29-1
len: 12
CDR3aa: CSVVTSGYEQYF

j_gene: TRBJ2-5
v_gene: TRBV11-2
len: 16
CDR3aa: CASSLASGGTMKTQYF

j_gene: TRBJ2-1
v_gene: TRBV6-5
len: 15
CDR3aa: CASSYEGSQDNEQFF

j_gene: TRBJ2-4
v_gene: TRBV6-2/TRBV6-3
len: 14
CDR3aa: CASSFSGTGNIQYF

j_gene: TRBJ1-5
v_gene: TRBV7-2
len: 14
CDR3aa: CASSQTTGNQPQHF

j_gene: TRBJ2-7
v_gene: TRBV13
len: 14
CDR3aa: CASSSVPRGGEQYF